The 25 T cell receptor beta chains listed next were all sequenced from one sample in a study of T cells in Graves' hyperthyroidism and ophthalmopathy. RNA transcripts gave rise to amplified TCR beta CDR3 regions. Initially, a first-round RT-PCR of the TCR CDR3 employed the HTBI primer set. TCRdb reprocessed the multiplex PCR reads via MiXCR and lists one record per CDR3 protein. The sample gives approximately 260,000 distinct CDR3 sequences, roughly 15% of which show up once; over 25% is in the top ten. Source material: blood. Source of these receptors: a woman aged 45-59 years with Graves' hyperthyroidism that later progressed to Graves' ophthalmopathy.

In its sample, this clonotype was seen once. V and J are TRBV7-8 and TRBJ2-3; TRBD2 matches at 7 bases. The CDR3 runs 13 residues. The germline V gene encodes CDR1 SGHVS and CDR2 FQNEAQ. Unmatched junction bases numbered 7, after V lost 8 bases and J lost 5 bases. The CDR3: CASLEAGEDTQYF. CDR3 bases: TGTGCCAGCCTGGAGGCGGGAGAAGATACGCAGTATTTT. Together with reference TRBV7-8 and TRBJ2-3, the CDR3 gives the full variable domain: GAGVSQSPRYKVAKRGQDVALRCDPISGHVSLFWYQQALGQGPEFLTYFQNEAQLDKSGLPSDRFFAERPEGSVSTLKIQRTQQEDSAVYLCASLEAGEDTQYFGPGTRLTVL.

The chain recombines TRBV7-9 with TRBJ1-2; possibly TRBD1 for D (5 bases). The CDR3 spans 15 residues. Trimming removed 7 bases at V and 5 bases at J, with 20 bases between. The germline gives CDR1 SEHNR, CDR2 FQNEAQ (reference sequence). CDR3 residues: CASNERDVEGYGYTF. CDR3 DNA sequence: TGTGCCAGCAACGAGAGGGACGTCGAAGGGTATGGCTACACCTTC. The full variable domain, with the rest looked up from reference TRBV7-9 and TRBJ1-2, is DTGVSQNPRHKITKRGQNVTFRCDPISEHNRLYWYRQTLGQGPEFLTYFQNEAQLEKSRLLSDRFSAERPKGSFSTLEIQRTEQGDSAMYLCASNERDVEGYGYTFGSGTRLTVV.

There are many counts of this clonotype. This CDR3 reads CASKVDASGRGTQYF. The CDR3 nucleotides read TGTGCCAGCAAAGTTGATGCTAGCGGGAGGGGTACGCAGTATTTT. The chain combines TRBV2 with TRBJ2-3, with 12 bases fitting TRBD2. The CDR3 has 15 residues. Losses at the gene ends were 7 bases for V and 8 bases for J; bases not matched to a gene: 10. Germline loops: CDR1 SNHLY, CDR2 FYNNEI.

This clonotype was seen only a few times. The chain is built from TRBV18 and TRBJ2-2; 11 bases fit TRBD2. Looked up from germline, CDR1 is KGHSH and CDR2 is LQKENI. J was trimmed by 9 bases and V by 3 bases; bases with no gene match: 3. There are 14 residues in the CDR3. CDR3 nucleotides: TGTGCCAGCTCACCGCCTAGCGGGAGGAGGGAGCTGTTTTTT. It yields the protein CASSPPSGRRELFF.

This clonotype was counted many times. The chain employs TRBV7-3 and TRBJ1-2; D is ambiguous. CDR1 SGHTA and CDR2 FQGTGA come from the germline V gene. Trimming removed 2 bases from V and 2 bases from J, with 12 bases in between. The CDR3 length is 15 residues. CDR3 loop: CASSLGASRNYGYTF. In nucleotides, the CDR3 is TGTGCCAGCAGCTTAGGTGCCAGCAGAAACTATGGCTACACCTTC.

This clonotype was counted at least ten times. The CDR3 region has the DNA TGTGCCAGCAGCTTGGACTACTACGAGCAGTACTTC. It is translated as CASSLDYYEQYF. The rearrangement joins TRBV5-4 to TRBJ2-7; D is ambiguous. This CDR3 has 12 amino acids. Germline V lookup: CDR1 SGHNT, CDR2 YYREEE (reference sequence). Trimming removed 0 bases from V and 3 bases from J, with 4 bases in between.

The V and J genes are TRBV20-1 and TRBJ2-7, with TRBD2 matching 12 bases. Germline V lookup: CDR1 DFQATT, CDR2 SNEGSKA (reference sequence). This CDR3 is 14 amino acids long. V was pared by 6 bases and J by 3 bases, with 6 bases of the junction left unmatched. CDR3 sequence reads: CSAGPSGRVYEQYF. The CDR3, as DNA: TGCAGTGCCGGTCCTAGCGGGAGGGTCTACGAGCAGTACTTC.

This clonotype was counted at least ten times. The CDR3 nucleotides read TGTGCCATCAGTGGGGCAGGGACAAGAAACACTGAAGCTTTCTTT. Translated, it gives CAISGAGTRNTEAFF. V gene TRBV10-3 combines with J gene TRBJ1-1; tentatively, D is TRBD1 (6 bases). CDR1 is ENHRY, CDR2 SYGVKD, per germline. The CDR3 is 15 amino acids. V lost 4 bases and J lost 2, with 14 bases in between.

This clonotype was recorded many times. The chain couples TRBV11-2 to TRBJ2-4; D is uncertain. CDR3 size: 12 residues. The germline V gene has CDR1 SGHAT and CDR2 FQNNGV. Deletions cut 3 bases from V and 8 bases from J, with 8 bases between. The CDR3 is CASSLGRHIQYF. Written as DNA, the CDR3 is TGTGCCAGCAGCTTGGGAAGGCACATTCAGTACTTC.

This clonotype was counted at least ten times. This chain joins TRBV20-1 and TRBJ2-1, with D perhaps TRBD2 (5 bases). V was pared by 0 bases and J by 4 bases, with 10 bases between. The germline gives CDR1 DFQATT, CDR2 SNEGSKA (reference sequence). The CDR3 totals 14 residues. This chain's CDR3 is CSAREGGPYNEQFF. The CDR3 DNA reads as TGCAGTGCTAGAGAAGGCGGGCCTTACAATGAGCAGTTCTTC.

This clonotype was found a few times. V and J are TRBV7-6 and TRBJ2-7; 12 bases match TRBD2. The length of the CDR3 is 18 residues. Germline CDR1 is SGHVS and CDR2 is FNYEAQ. Unmatched junction bases numbered 13, after V lost 5 bases and J lost 2 bases. CDR3 sequence reads: CASSPHIGPSGRAYEQYF. In nucleotides, the CDR3 is TGTGCCAGCAGCCCCCATATAGGGCCTAGCGGGAGGGCCTACGAGCAGTACTTC.

This clonotype was detected a few times. J is TRBJ1-2 and V is TRBV9; D not resolved. Per germline, CDR1 SGDLS and CDR2 YYNGEE. The CDR3 totals 14 residues. V lost 0 bases to trimming and J lost 4 bases, with 10 bases between them. The CDR3 DNA reads TGTGCCAGCAGCGTAGTTCCGGAGTCCTATGGCTACACCTTC. Protein sequence: CASSVVPESYGYTF. The full variable domain, completed using reference TRBV9 and TRBJ1-2, is DSGVTQTPKHLITATGQRVTLRCSPRSGDLSVYWYQQSLDQGLQFLIQYYNGEERAKGNILERFSAQQFPDLHSELNLSSLELGDSALYFCASSVVPESYGYTFGSGTRLTVV.

The chain recombines TRBV4-1 with TRBJ1-2; D unclear. Germline lookup yields CDR1 MGHRA and CDR2 YSYEKL. Trimming left V 4 bases short and J 3 bases short, with 15 bases between. The CDR3 covers 15 residues. This CDR3 reads CASSPLFRSDYGYTF. In DNA, the CDR3 is TGCGCCAGCAGCCCCCTTTTCAGGTCCGACTATGGCTACACCTTC.

This clonotype was observed a handful of times. The chain has TRBV20-1 and TRBJ1-4; D uncertain. The V gene's germline CDR1 is DFQATT and CDR2 SNEGSKA (reference sequence). Trimming left V 2 bases short and J 7 bases short, with 11 bases between. This CDR3 has 13 residues. CDR3 protein: CSARQSTLEKLFF. CDR3 coding DNA: TGCAGTGCTAGACAGAGCACCCTTGAAAAACTGTTTTTT.

Many counts were recorded for this clonotype. The chain couples TRBV12-3 or TRBV12-4 to TRBJ2-7; 12 bases are a match to TRBD2. The J segment lost 0 bases and the V segment lost 5 bases, leaving 8 bases of the junction unmatched. The CDR3 covers 17 residues. The CDR3 DNA reads TGTGCCAGCAGTCCGGGGACTAGCGGGTTAGCCTCCTACGAGCAGTACTTC. This encodes CASSPGTSGLASYEQYF.

This clonotype occurred many times. This sequence joins TRBV28 and TRBJ2-1; 8 bases line up with TRBD1. The V gene end was trimmed by 2 bases and the J gene end by 4 bases; junction bases not matched to a gene: 10. Germline assignment: CDR1 MDHEN and CDR2 SYDVKM. The CDR3 has 17 amino acids. CDR3 in DNA: TGTGCCAGCAGTTTACCCCAGGACAGGGTGGGTTACAATGAGCAGTTCTTC. Protein product: CASSLPQDRVGYNEQFF.

This clonotype was observed a single time. The chain joins TRBV2 to TRBJ2-1, with TRBD1 matching over 11 bases. V lost 7 bases to trimming and J lost 2 bases; unmatched junction nucleotides: 10. Looked up from germline, CDR1 is SNHLY and CDR2 is FYNNEI. The length of the CDR3 is 17 residues. The CDR3 nucleotides read TGTGCCAGCAAGAGTAGGTGGACAGGGGGCGCCTACAATGAGCAGTTCTTC. Protein sequence: CASKSRWTGGAYNEQFF.

The CDR3 here is CASRPRDSGANVLTF. CDR3 sequence (DNA): TGTGCCAGTAGACCACGGGACTCTGGGGCCAACGTCCTGACTTTC. The rearrangement joins TRBV19 to TRBJ2-6; D is possibly TRBD2 (5 bases). CDR3 length: 15 residues. V lost 6 bases, J lost 0 bases, and 9 bases lay in between. Germline V gives CDR1 LNHDA, CDR2 SQIVND (reference sequence).

The chain combines TRBV5-8 with TRBJ1-1; 7 bases fit TRBD1. Trimming at V came to 1 base and at J to 4 bases, leaving 16 bases not matched to a gene. Looked up from germline, CDR1 is SGHTS and CDR2 is YDEGEE. This CDR3 region has 18 residues. The CDR3 region has the DNA TGTGCCAGCAGCTTGACCCGGGACAGCTCTTCGGTTTTCACTGAAGCTTTCTTT. Translated: CASSLTRDSSSVFTEAFF. Looking up the rest from reference TRBV5-8 and TRBJ1-1 gives the full variable domain: EAGVTQSPTHLIKTRGQQATLRCSPISGHTSVYWYQQALGLGLQFLLWYDEGEERNRGNFPPRFSGRQFPNYSSELNVNALELEDSALYLCASSLTRDSSSVFTEAFFGQGTRLTVV.

This clonotype was detected a few times. At one boundary the junction diverges from the germline segment, which might be a read error. The V and J genes are TRBV11-2 and TRBJ1-2, with no clear D. This CDR3 region has 10 residues. Germline lookup yields CDR1 SGHAT and CDR2 FQNNGV. The CDR3 is CASSFTGLSF. CDR3 nucleotides: TGTGCCAGCAGCTTTACCGGGCTTTCCTTC.

In its sample, this clonotype was seen many times. V usage is TRBV5-1 and J usage is TRBJ2-7; 8 nucleotides align to TRBD1. The CDR3 sequence is 14 residues long. Germline V gene lookup returns CDR1 SGHRS and CDR2 YFSETQ. With V trimmed by 4 bases and J by 2 bases, 5 bases remained unmatched. DNA for the CDR3: TGCGCCAGCAGCCCTGGACAGGGCCCCTACGAGCAGTACTTC. Residues: CASSPGQGPYEQYF.

This clonotype was observed a few times. One junction end disagrees with the germline gene, perhaps due to a read error. This chain uses TRBV5-1 with TRBJ2-5; possible D gene TRBD2, 6 bases. CDR3 length: 17 residues. Germline CDR1 is SGHRS and CDR2 is YFSETQ. The CDR3: CASSSSPSGVRQEAQYF. The CDR3 coding sequence is TGCGCCAGCAGCTCCTCTCCCTCGGGGGTACGCCAAGAGGCCCAGTACTTC.

This clonotype was detected ten times or more. V gene TRBV7-3 combines with J gene TRBJ2-3; D is possibly TRBD1 (6 bases). The CDR3 sequence is 15 residues long. CDR1 is SGHTA and CDR2 is FQGTGA in the germline V gene. V lost 5 bases to trimming and J lost 2 bases, with 14 bases between them. The CDR3 region is CASSVRGQYTDTQYF. CDR3 bases: TGTGCCAGCAGCGTTCGCGGACAGTACACAGATACGCAGTATTTT.

This clonotype was detected many times. The DNA of the CDR3 is TGTGCCAGCAGACGTGGACTAGCGGGAGGTCGGGGTGAGCAGTTCTTC. Its protein is CASRRGLAGGRGEQFF. The chain links TRBV6-1 to TRBJ2-1, with 14 bases identical to TRBD2. V gave up 6 bases and J gave up 9 bases; unmatched junction bases: 10. Germline V gene sequence: CDR1 MNHNS, CDR2 SASEGT. This CDR3 has 16 residues.

This clonotype appeared many times. The chain couples TRBV18 to TRBJ1-4; D perhaps matches TRBD1 (5 bases). Trimming cost V 4 bases and J 0 bases, with 18 bases left between them. CDR1 is KGHSH and CDR2 is LQKENI in the germline V gene. CDR3 length: 18 residues. CDR3 nucleotides: TGTGCCAGCTCACGCACTTCACAGGTTACCGCAACTAATGAAAAACTGTTTTTT. Encoded protein: CASSRTSQVTATNEKLFF.